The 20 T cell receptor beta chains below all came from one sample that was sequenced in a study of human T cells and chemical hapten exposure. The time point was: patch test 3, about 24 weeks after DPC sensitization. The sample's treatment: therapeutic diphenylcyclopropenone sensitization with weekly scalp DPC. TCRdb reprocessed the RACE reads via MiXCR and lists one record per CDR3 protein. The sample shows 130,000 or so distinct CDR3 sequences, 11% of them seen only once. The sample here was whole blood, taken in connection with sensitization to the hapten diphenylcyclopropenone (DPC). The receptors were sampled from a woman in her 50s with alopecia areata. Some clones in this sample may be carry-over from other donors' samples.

CDR3 nucleotide sequence: TGCGCCAGCAGCCGGAGGGGATACGGCACTGAAGCTTTCTTT. Amino acids: CASSRRGYGTEAFF. The chain has TRBV5-1 and TRBJ1-1; a possible D gene is TRBD1 (5 bases). The CDR3 is 14 amino acids. V lost 4 bases and J 4 bases, leaving 14 bases between the germline ends. The V gene's germline CDR1 is SGHRS and CDR2 YFSETQ.

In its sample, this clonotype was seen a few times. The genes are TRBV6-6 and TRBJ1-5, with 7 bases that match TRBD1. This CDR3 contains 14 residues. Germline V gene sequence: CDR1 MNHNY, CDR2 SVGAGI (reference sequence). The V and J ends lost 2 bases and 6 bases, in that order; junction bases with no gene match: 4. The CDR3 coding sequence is TGTGCCAGCAGTTACCCAGGGGGACGTCAGCCCCAGCATTTT. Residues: CASSYPGGRQPQHF.

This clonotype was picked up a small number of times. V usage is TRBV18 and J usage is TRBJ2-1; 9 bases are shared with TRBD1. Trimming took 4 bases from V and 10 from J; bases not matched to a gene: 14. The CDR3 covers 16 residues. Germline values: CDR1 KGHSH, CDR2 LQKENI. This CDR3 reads CASSLGQGLSVYEQFF. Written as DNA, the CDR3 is TGTGCCAGCTCACTGGGACAGGGACTGTCCGTTTACGAGCAGTTCTTC.

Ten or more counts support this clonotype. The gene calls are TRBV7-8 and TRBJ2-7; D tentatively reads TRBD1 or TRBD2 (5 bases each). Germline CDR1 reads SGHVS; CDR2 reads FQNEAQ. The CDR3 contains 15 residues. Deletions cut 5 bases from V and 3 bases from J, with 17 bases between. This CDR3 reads CASSPSRGPSYEQYF. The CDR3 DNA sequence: TGTGCCAGCAGCCCCTCCCGGGGACCGAGCTACGAGCAGTACTTC.

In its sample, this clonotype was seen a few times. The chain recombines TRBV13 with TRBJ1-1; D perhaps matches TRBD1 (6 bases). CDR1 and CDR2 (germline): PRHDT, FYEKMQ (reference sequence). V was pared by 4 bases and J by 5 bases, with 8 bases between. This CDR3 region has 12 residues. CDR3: CASSSGDTEAFF. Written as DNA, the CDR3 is TGTGCCAGCAGCTCAGGGGATACTGAAGCTTTCTTT.

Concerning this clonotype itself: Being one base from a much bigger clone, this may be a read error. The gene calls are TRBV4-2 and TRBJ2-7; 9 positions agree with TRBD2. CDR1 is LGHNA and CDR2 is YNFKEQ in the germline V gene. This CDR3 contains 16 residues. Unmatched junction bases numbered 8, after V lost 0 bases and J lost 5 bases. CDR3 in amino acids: CASSQENGGREDEQYF. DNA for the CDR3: TGTGCCAGCAGCCAAGAGAATGGCGGGAGGGAAGACGAGCAGTACTTC.

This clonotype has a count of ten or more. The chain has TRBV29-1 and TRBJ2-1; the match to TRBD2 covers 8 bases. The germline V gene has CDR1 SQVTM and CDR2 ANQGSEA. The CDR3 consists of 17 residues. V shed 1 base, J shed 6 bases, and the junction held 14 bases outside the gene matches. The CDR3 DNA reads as TGCAGCGTTGAAGCCCTGGAGGGAGCGGGAGCCAGCAATGAGCAGTTCTTC. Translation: CSVEALEGAGASNEQFF.

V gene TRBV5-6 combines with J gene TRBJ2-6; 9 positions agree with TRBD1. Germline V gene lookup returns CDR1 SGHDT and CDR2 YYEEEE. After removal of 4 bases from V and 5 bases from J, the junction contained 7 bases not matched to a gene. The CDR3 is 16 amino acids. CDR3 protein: CASSPRTGVRANVLTF. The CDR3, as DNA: TGTGCCAGCAGCCCACGGACAGGGGTACGGGCCAACGTCCTGACTTTC.

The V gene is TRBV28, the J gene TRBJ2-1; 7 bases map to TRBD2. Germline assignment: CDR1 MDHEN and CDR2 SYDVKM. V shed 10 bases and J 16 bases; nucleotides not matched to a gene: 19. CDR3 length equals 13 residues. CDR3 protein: CAIALREGGPPFF. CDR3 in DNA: TGTGCCATCGCTCTAAGAGAGGGAGGGCCTCCCTTCTTC. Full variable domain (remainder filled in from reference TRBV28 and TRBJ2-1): DVKVTQSSRYLVKRTGEKVFLECVQDMDHENMFWYRQDPGLGLRLIYFSYDVKMKEKGDIPEGYSVSREKKERFSLILESASTNQTSMYLCAIALREGGPPFFGPGTRLTVL.

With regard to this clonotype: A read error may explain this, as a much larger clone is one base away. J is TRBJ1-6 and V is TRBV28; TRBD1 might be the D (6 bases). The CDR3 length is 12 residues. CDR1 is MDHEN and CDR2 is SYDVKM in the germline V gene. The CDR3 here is CASLGGKAPLHF. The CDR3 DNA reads TGTGCTAGTTTGGGGGGCAAAGCACCCCTCCACTTT.

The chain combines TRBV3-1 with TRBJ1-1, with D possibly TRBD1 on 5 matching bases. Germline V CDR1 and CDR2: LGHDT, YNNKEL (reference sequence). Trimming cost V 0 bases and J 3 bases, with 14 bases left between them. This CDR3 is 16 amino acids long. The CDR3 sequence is CASSQDGGFRDTEAFF. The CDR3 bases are TGTGCCAGCAGCCAAGATGGGGGATTTCGGGACACTGAAGCTTTCTTT. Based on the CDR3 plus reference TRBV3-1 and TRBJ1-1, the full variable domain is DTAVSQTPKYLVTQMGNDKSIKCEQNLGHDTMYWYKQDSKKFLKIMFSYNNKELIINETVPNRFSPKSPDKAHLNLHINSLELGDSAVYFCASSQDGGFRDTEAFFGQGTRLTVV.

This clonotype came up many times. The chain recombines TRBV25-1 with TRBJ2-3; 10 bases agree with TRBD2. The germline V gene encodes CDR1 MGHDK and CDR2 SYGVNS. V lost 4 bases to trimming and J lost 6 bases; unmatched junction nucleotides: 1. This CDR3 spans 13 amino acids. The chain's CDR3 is CASSVLAGDTQYF. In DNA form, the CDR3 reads TGTGCCAGCAGTGTACTAGCGGGGGATACGCAGTATTTT.

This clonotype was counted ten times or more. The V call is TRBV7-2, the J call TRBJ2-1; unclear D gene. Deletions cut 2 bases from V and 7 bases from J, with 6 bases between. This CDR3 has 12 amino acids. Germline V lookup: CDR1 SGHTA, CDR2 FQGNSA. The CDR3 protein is CASSLTKNEQFF. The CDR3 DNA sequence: TGTGCCAGCAGCTTAACAAAGAATGAGCAGTTCTTC.

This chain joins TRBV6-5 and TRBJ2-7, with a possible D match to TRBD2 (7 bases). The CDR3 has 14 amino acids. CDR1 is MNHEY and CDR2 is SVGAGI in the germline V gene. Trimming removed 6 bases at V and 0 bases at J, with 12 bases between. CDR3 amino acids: CASRRGGGSYEQYF. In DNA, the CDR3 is TGTGCCAGCAGAAGAGGGGGGGGCTCCTACGAGCAGTACTTC.

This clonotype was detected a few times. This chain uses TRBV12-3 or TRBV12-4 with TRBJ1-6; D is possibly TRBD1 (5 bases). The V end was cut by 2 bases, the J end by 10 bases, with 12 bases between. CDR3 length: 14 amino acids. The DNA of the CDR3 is TGTGCCAGCAGTTTACAGGGAAAGGGCTCACCCCTCCACTTT. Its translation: CASSLQGKGSPLHF.

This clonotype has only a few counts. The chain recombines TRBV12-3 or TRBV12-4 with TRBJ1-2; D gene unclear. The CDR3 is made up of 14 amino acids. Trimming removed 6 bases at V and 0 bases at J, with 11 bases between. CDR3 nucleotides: TGTGCCAGCAGACTCGCGGCTTCTAACTATGGCTACACCTTC. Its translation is CASRLAASNYGYTF.

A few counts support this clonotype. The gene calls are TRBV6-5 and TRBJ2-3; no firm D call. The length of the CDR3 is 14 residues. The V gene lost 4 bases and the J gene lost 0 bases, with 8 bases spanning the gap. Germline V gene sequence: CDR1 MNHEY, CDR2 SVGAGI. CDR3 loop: CASSFYPSTDTQYF. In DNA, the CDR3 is TGTGCCAGCAGTTTCTACCCTAGCACAGATACGCAGTATTTT.

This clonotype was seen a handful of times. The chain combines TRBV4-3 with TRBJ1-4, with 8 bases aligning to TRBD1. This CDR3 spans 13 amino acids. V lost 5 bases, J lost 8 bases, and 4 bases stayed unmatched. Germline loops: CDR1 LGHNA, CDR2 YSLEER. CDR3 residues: CASSSGGREKLFF. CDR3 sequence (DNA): TGCGCCAGCAGCTCAGGGGGCCGGGAAAAACTGTTTTTT.

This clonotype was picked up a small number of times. DNA for the CDR3: TGTGCCAGCAGTGTACCGAGCAATCAGCCCCAGCATTTT. Translation gives CASSVPSNQPQHF. The chain employs TRBV2 and TRBJ1-5; D not resolved. The V gene lost 4 bases and the J gene lost 1 base, with 5 bases spanning the gap. The CDR3 sequence is 13 residues long. The germline V gene encodes CDR1 SNHLY and CDR2 FYNNEI.

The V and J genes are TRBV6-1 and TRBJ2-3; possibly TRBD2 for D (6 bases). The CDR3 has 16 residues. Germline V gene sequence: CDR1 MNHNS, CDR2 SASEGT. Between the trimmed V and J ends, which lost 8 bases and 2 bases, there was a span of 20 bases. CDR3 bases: TGTGCCAGCCCCCCTCTCTGGCGGGGCTACACAGATACGCAGTATTTT. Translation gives CASPPLWRGYTDTQYF.